Below, 3 T cell receptor beta chains from the same sample are listed, as sequenced in a study of cytomegalovirus exposure and HLA in healthy donors. The PCR ran on 60 Vbeta and 13 Jbeta primers. The repertoire was sequenced with immunoSEQ multiplex PCR; TCRdb's copy has only in-frame clones and lacks some. The repertoire has some 150,000 clones, roughly 79% of them found once; the top ten carry around 1.3%. Sample: PBMCs. The receptors stem from a woman aged 45-60 years in good health and CMV-seronegative.

The genes are TRBV2 and TRBJ2-1, with 8 positions matching TRBD2. Germline CDR1 is SNHLY and CDR2 is FYNNEI. V trimming: 8 bases; J trimming: 7 bases; junction bases outside the gene matches: 10. The CDR3 contains 14 residues. DNA of the CDR3: TGTGCCAGCCAGCCCCGGACTAGCAGAAATGAGCAGTTCTTC. Its translation: CASQPRTSRNEQFF.

Here the CDR3 reads CASSSGGLSDEQYF. CDR3 bases: TGCGCCAGCAGCTCAGGGGGTCTAAGCGACGAGCAGTACTTC. V gene TRBV5-1 combines with J gene TRBJ2-7; 7 nucleotides line up with TRBD1. V trimming: 3 bases; J trimming: 5 bases; junction bases outside the gene matches: 8. The CDR3 contains 14 residues. Per germline, CDR1 SGHRS and CDR2 YFSETQ.

V usage is TRBV14 and J usage is TRBJ2-3; 7 bases are a match to TRBD2. Per the germline V gene, CDR1 is SGHDN and CDR2 is FVKESK. V was pared by 4 bases and J by 2 bases, with 9 bases of the junction left unmatched. This CDR3 is built from 16 residues. The CDR3 loop reads CASSPVLAAFTDTQYF. CDR3 bases: TGTGCCAGCAGCCCAGTTCTAGCGGCTTTCACAGATACGCAGTATTTT.